Presented here are 9 T cell receptor beta chains from one specimen sequenced in a study of Tregs in tolerant kidney transplant recipients. This table comes from immunoSEQ multiplex PCR, and its TCRdb copy is limited to in-frame clones, with some not included. The table lists 31,000 or so clones. Sequences were derived from CD8+ T cells from blood, sampled before the transplant. The receptor source for this set is a human donor who received a combined kidney and bone marrow transplant.

As for this clone: The read gets to within 3 residues of the CDR3 end, and the germline J gene fills in the rest. V gene TRBV14 combines with J gene TRBJ1-1, with D unresolved. Germline V gene data show CDR1 as SGHDN and CDR2 as FVKESK. The CDR3 sequence is 14 residues long. Between the trimmed V and J ends, which lost 3 bases and 6 bases, there was a span of 14 bases. Incomplete CDR3 DNA: TGTGCCAGCAGCCAGTCGGGGTCCCCGCCTGAA. Translating it yields CASSQSGSPPE. In full, the CDR3 reads CASSQSGSPPEAFF.

Comments on this clone: The DNA ends 3 residues before the CDR3 does, and the rest of the CDR3 is filled in from the germline J gene. The chain employs TRBV5-1 and TRBJ2-7; D gene ambiguous. Per germline, CDR1 SGHRS and CDR2 YFSETQ. The germline V and J ends were trimmed by 0 bases and 0 bases, with 19 bases remaining between them. This CDR3 contains 18 residues. The CDR3 sequence is CASSLDSPTPLPSYEQYF. The CDR3 bases that were read are TGCGCCAGCAGCTTGGATAGTCCGACACCCCTCCCCTCCTACGAG.

Note on this clone: The read terminates 3 residues before the CDR3 end, so the remaining end is supplied by the germline J gene. The genes are TRBV19 and TRBJ2-7; maybe TRBD1 (6 bases). CDR3 size: 14 residues. Germline V CDR1 and CDR2: LNHDA, SQIVND (reference sequence). The germline V and J ends were trimmed by 3 bases and 3 bases, with 12 bases remaining between them. The sequenced CDR3 bases are TGTGCCAGTAGTATCGGACAGACAGGCTACGAG. This codes for CASSIGQTGYE. The complete CDR3 reads CASSIGQTGYEQYF.

As regards this clone: Read data end 3 residues before the CDR3 end; the end is taken from the germline J gene. The chain combines TRBV19 with TRBJ2-1, with D possibly TRBD1 on 6 matching bases. The V end was cut by 9 bases, the J end by 7 bases, with 19 bases between. The CDR3 consists of 14 residues. Germline-derived CDR1 and CDR2 are LNHDA and SQIVND (reference sequence). This CDR3 reads CASSFGGVWNEQFF. Incomplete CDR3 DNA: TGTGCCAGCTCCTTTGGGGGCGTTTGGAATGAG.

On this clone: The CDR3 end falls 3 residues outside the read, so it is completed with the germline J gene. J is TRBJ2-2 and V is TRBV10-3; D is perhaps TRBD1 (6 bases). Germline V gene lookup returns CDR1 ENHRY and CDR2 SYGVKD. The CDR3 spans 13 residues. Trimming left V 6 bases short and J 5 bases short, with 10 bases between. The CDR3 loop is CAIRDTGTGELFF. The CDR3 bases that were read are TGTGCCATCAGGGATACAGGGACCGGGGAG.

CDR3 protein: CASSLARGGLLGYTF. The CDR3 bases that were read are TGCGCCAGCAGCTTGGCTCGAGGCGGTCTCCTAGGC. The chain carries TRBV5-1 and TRBJ1-2; no firm D call. The missing CDR3 end, 3 residues past where the read stops, is filled in from the germline J gene. The CDR3 is 15 residues long. CDR1 is SGHRS and CDR2 is YFSETQ in the germline V gene. Full variable domain (remainder filled in from reference TRBV5-1 and TRBJ1-2): KAGVTQTPRYLIKTRGQQVTLSCSPISGHRSVSWYQQTPGQGLQFLFEYFSETQRNKGNFPGRFSGRQFSNSRSEMNVSTLELGDSALYLCASSLARGGLLGYTFGSGTRLTVV.

As concerns this clone: Read coverage stops 3 residues before the CDR3 terminus; the germline J gene supplies the remainder. This chain joins TRBV19 and TRBJ2-1, with TRBD2 identical over 10 bases. V was clipped by 3 bases and J by 3 bases; unmatched bases: 8. CDR1 is LNHDA and CDR2 is SQIVND in the germline V gene (reference sequence). The CDR3 is 17 amino acids. CDR3 residues: CASSIPGLAVYYNEQFF. The sequenced CDR3 bases are TGTGCCAGTAGTATCCCAGGACTAGCGGTATACTACAATGAG.

To note about this clone: Coverage ceases 3 residues before the CDR3 finishes, and the germline J gene fills in the end. The rearrangement joins TRBV7-3 to TRBJ2-7; possible D gene TRBD2, 6 bases. CDR1 is SGHTA and CDR2 is FQGTGA in the germline V gene. Trimming shortened V by 3 bases and J by 3 bases, and 12 bases separated the two germline ends. The CDR3 covers 14 residues. CDR3: CASSFGGNGYEQYF. The sequenced part of the CDR3 DNA is TGTGCCAGCAGCTTCGGCGGGAATGGCTACGAG.

About this clone itself: The sequenced fragment ends 3 residues before the CDR3 boundary, so the rest is inferred from the germline J gene. The genes are TRBV4-2 and TRBJ2-7, with D hard to call. The CDR3 runs to 13 residues. The V gene's germline CDR1 is LGHNA and CDR2 YNFKEQ. V lost 4 bases and J 1 base, leaving 8 bases between the germline ends. CDR3 DNA, as far as it was read: TGTGCCAGCAGCCGTCAGACTTCCTACGAG. Amino acids: CASSRQTSYE. The whole CDR3 sequence reads CASSRQTSYEQYF.